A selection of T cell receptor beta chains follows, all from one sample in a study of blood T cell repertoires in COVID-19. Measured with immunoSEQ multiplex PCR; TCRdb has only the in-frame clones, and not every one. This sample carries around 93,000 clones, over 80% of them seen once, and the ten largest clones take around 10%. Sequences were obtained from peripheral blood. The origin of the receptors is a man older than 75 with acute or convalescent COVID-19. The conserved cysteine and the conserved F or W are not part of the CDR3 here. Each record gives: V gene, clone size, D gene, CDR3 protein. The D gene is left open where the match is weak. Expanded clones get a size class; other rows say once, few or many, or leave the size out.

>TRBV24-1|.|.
ATSDPAGGRRNTGELF
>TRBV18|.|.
ASSPVGGGPTDTQY
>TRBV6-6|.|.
ASSLRGGTIAKNIQY
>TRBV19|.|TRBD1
ASSTGQGNTGELF
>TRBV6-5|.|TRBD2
ASGRVSSYNEQF
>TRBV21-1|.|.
ASSKGPGQRISPQH
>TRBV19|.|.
ASYWSGGANVLT
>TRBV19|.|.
ASSIIRLPSNEQF
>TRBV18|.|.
ASSLTGGHTEAF
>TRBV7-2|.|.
ASSLVSANYGYT
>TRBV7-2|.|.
ASSFNAGREMVETQY
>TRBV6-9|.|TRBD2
ASSPHLGGTSGESSYEQY
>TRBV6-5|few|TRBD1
ASQGQGAGELF
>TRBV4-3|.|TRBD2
ASSPARAGGSYNEQF
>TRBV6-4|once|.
ASTSSLF
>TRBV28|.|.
ASSLGGSGANVLT
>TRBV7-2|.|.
ASSFSSNVLT
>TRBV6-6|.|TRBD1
ASSYLGQRSEKLF
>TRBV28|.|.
ASSLGALNYGYT
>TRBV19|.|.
ATAGARQPQH
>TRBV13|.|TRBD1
ASSPGQGSYGYT
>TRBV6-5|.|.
ASTQPGRGTEAF
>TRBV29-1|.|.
SVATQGLAATEAF
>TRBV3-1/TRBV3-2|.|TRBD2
ASSQEPSGGTGELF
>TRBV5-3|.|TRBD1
ARSSGGPPDTQY
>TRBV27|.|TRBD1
ASTKWGQGGETQY
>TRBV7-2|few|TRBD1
ASSPPGTVNTGELF
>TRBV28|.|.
ASSTPGGSPWGYGYT
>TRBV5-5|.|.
ASRPGPLNYGYT
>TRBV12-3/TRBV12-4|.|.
ASSPDTYGYT
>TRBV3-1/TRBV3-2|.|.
ASSPLGGPDTQY
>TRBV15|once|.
ATSPEFNQPQH
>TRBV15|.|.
ATSSRRRANSTDTQY
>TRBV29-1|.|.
SVRMDSYEQY
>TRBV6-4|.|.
ASSDPAQGNEQF
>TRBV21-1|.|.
ASSKVAGHLGTLNTEAF
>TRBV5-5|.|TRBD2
ASSWGLATGELF
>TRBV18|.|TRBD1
ASSPSTGVTGELF
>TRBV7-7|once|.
ASSPTGYEQY
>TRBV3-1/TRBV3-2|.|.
ASSQTEGGPYNSPLH
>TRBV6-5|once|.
ASSPRGGHTEAF
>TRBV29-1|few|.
SVESGDTQY
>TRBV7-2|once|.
ASSPTRNTIY
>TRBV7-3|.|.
ASSLSGVVNYGYT
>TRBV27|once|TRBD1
ASSSSDRVYGYT
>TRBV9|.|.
ASSAPGGTEAF
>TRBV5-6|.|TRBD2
ASTSRGGSYEQY
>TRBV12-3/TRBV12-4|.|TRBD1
ASSEDRVSGYT
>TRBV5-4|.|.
ASSQTGTSSYEQY
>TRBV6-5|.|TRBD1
ASRGTGVGGELF
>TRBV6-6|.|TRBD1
ASSYRDRGGVGPQH
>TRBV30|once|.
AWGAGVSANEQF
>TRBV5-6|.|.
ASSLRGGNEKLF
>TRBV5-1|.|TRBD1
ASSLSGQPNTGELF
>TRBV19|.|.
ASSNRVSNGNTIY
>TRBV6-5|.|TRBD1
ASRRQGPWEKLF
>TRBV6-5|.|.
ASRGTKMNTEAF